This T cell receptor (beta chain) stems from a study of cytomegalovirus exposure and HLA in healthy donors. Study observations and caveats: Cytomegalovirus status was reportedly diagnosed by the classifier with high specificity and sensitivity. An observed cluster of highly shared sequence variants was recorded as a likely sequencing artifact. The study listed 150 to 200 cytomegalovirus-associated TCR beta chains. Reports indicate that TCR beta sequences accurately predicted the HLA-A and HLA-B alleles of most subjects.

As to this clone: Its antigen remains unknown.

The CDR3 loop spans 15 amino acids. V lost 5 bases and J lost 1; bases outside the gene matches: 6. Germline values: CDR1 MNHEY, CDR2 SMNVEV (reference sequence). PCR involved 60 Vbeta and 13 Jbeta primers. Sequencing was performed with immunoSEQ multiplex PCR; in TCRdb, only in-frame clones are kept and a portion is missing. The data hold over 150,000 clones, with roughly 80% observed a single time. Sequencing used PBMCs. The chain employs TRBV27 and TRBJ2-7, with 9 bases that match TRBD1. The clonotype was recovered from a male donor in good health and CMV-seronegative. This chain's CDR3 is CASSLQGADSYEQYF. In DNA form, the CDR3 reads TGTGCCAGCAGTCTACAGGGGGCGGATTCCTACGAGCAGTACTTC.